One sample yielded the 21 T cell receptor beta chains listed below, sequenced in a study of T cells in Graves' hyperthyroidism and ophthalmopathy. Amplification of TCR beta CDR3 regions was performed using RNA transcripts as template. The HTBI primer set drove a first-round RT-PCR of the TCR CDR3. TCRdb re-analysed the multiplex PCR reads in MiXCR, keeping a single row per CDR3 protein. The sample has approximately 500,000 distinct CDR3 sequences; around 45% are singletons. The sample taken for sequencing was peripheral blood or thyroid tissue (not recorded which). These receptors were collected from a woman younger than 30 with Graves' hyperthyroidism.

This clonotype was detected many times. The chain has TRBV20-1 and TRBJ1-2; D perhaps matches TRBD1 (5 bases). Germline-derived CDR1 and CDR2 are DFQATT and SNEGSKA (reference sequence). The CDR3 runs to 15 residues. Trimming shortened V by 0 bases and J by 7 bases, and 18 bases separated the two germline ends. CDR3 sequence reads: CSARDRVGAHLGYTF. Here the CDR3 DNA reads TGCAGTGCTAGAGATCGGGTAGGGGCACATCTTGGCTACACCTTC.

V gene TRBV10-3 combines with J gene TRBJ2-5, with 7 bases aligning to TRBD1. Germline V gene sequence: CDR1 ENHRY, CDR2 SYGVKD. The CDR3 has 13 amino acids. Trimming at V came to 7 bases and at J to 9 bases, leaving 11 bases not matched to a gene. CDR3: CAITWDRYQPQYF. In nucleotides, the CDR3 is TGTGCCATCACCTGGGACAGATATCAGCCCCAGTACTTC.

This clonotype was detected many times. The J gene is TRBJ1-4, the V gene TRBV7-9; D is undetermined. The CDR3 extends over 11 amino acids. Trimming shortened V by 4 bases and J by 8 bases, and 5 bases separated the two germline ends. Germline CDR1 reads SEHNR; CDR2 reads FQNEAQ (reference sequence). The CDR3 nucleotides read TGTGCCAGCAGCTCAATAGAAAAACTGTTTTTT. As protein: CASSSIEKLFF.

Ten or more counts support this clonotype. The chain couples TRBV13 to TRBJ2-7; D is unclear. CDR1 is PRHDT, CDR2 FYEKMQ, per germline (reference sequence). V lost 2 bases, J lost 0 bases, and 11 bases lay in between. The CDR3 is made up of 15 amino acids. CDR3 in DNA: TGTGCCAGCAGCTTAAGGGCAGGCAACTCCTACGAGCAGTACTTC. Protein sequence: CASSLRAGNSYEQYF. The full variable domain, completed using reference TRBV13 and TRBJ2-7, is AAGVIQSPRHLIKEKRETATLKCYPIPRHDTVYWYQQGPGQDPQFLISFYEKMQSDKGSIPDRFSAQQFSDYHSELNMSSLELGDSALYFCASSLRAGNSYEQYFGPGTRLTVT.

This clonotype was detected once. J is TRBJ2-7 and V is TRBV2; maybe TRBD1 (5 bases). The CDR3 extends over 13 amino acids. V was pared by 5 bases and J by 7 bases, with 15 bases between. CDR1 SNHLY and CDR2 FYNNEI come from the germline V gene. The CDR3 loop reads CASSNQGVEEQYF. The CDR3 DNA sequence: TGTGCCAGCAGTAATCAGGGCGTGGAGGAGCAGTACTTC.

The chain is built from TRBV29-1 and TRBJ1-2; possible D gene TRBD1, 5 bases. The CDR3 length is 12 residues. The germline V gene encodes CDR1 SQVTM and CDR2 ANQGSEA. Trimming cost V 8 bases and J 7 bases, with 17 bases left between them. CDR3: CSSFQGFGGYTF. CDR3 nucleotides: TGCAGCAGTTTTCAGGGATTTGGTGGCTACACCTTC. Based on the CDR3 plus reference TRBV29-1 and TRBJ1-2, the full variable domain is SAVISQKPSRDICQRGTSLTIQCQVDSQVTMMFWYRQQPGQSLTLIATANQGSEATYESGFVIDKFPISRPNLTFSTLTVSNMSPEDSSIYLCSSFQGFGGYTFGSGTRLTVV.

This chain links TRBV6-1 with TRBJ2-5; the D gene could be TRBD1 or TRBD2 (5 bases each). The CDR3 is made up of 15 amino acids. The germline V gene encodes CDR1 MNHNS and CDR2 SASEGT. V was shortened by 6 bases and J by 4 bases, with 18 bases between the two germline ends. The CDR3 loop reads CASRTRDDTPETQYF. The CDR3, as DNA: TGTGCCAGCAGAACCCGGGACGACACCCCAGAGACCCAGTACTTC.

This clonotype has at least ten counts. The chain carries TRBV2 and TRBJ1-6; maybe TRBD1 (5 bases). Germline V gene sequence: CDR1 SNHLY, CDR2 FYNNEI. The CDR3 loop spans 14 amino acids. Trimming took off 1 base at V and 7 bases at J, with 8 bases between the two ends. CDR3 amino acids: CASSEGQLNSPLHF. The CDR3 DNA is TGTGCCAGCAGTGAAGGACAGTTGAATTCACCCCTCCACTTT.

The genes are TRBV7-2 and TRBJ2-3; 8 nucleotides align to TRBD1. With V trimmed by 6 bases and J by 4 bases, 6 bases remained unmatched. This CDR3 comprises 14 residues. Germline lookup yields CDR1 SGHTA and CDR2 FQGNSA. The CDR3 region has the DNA TGTGCCAGCAGGGCGCAGGGGGCCGCAGATACGCAGTATTTT. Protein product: CASRAQGAADTQYF.

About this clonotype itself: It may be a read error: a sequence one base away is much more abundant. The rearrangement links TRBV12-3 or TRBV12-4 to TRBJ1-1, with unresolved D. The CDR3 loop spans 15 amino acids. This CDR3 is CASGLAAGLNTEAFF. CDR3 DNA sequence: TGTGCCAGCGGTTTAGCGGCCGGGCTTAACACTGAAGCTTTCTTT.

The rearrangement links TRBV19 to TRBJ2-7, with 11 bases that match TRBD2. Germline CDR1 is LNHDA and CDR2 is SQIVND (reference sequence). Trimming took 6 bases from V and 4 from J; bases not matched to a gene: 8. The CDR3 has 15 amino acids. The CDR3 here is CASRPGASGGYEQYF. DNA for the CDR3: TGTGCCAGTAGGCCCGGGGCTAGCGGGGGGTACGAGCAGTACTTC.

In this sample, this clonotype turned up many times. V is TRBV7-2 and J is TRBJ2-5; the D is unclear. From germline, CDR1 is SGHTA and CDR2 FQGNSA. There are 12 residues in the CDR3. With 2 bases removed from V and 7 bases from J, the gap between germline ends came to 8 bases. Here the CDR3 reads CASSLSDGTQYF. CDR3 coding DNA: TGTGCCAGCAGCTTATCCGACGGGACCCAGTACTTC.

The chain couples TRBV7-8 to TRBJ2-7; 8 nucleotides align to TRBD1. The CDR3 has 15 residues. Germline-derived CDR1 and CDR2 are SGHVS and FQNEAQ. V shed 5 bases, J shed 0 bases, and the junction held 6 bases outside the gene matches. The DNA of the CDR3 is TGTGCCAGCAGCGTGACAGGGGTCGGCTCCTACGAGCAGTACTTC. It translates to CASSVTGVGSYEQYF.

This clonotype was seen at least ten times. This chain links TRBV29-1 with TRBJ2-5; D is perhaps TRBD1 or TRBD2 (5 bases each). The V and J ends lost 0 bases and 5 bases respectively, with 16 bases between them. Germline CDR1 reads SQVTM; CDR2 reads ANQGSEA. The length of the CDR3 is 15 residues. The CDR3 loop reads CSVEDPWTAGETQYF. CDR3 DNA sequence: TGCAGCGTTGAAGATCCCTGGACTGCAGGGGAGACCCAGTACTTC.

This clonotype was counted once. The CDR3 DNA follows: TGTGCCAGCAGCTTGGCGTCCGCGGATCAGCCCCAGCATTTT. Its protein product is CASSLASADQPQHF. This sequence joins TRBV5-6 and TRBJ1-5, with D hard to call. V dropped 0 bases and J dropped 5 bases, with 9 bases sitting between them. The CDR3 is 14 amino acids. Germline V gene sequence: CDR1 SGHDT, CDR2 YYEEEE. The full variable domain, rest sourced from reference TRBV5-6 and TRBJ1-5, is DAGVTQSPTHLIKTRGQQVTLRCSPKSGHDTVSWYQQALGQGPQFIFQYYEEEERQRGNFPDRFSGHQFPNYSSELNVNALLLGDSALYLCASSLASADQPQHFGDGTRLSIL.

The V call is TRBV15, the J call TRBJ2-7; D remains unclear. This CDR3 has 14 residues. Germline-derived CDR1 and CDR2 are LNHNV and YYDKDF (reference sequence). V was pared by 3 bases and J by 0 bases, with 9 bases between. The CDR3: CATSSLSPSYEQYF. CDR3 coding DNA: TGTGCCACCAGCAGCTTATCCCCCTCCTACGAGCAGTACTTC.

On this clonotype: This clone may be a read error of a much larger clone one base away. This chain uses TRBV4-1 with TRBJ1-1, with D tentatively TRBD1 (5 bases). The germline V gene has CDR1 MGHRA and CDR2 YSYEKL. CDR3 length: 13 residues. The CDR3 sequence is CASSQYWGPHRVF. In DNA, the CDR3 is TGCGCCAGCAGCCAATATTGGGGACCGCACCGGGTCTTT.

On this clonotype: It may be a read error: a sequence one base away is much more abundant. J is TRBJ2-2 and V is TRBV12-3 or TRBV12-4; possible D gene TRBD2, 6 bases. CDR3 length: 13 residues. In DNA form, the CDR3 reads TGTGCCATGGGCAGGGAAGATTACGGGGGGCTGTTTTTT. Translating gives CAMGREDYGGLFF.

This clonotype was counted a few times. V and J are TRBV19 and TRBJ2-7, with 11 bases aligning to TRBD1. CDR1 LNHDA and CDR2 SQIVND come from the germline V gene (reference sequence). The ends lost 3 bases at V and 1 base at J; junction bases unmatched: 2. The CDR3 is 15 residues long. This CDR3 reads CASSIGQGASYEQYF. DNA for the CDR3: TGTGCCAGTAGTATTGGACAGGGGGCATCCTACGAGCAGTACTTC.

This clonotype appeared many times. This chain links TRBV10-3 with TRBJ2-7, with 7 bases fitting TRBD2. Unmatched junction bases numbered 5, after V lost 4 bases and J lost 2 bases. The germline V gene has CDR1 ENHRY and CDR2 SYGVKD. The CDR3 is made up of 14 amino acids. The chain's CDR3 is CAISAERDAYEQYF. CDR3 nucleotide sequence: TGTGCCATCAGTGCGGAGCGGGACGCCTACGAGCAGTACTTC.

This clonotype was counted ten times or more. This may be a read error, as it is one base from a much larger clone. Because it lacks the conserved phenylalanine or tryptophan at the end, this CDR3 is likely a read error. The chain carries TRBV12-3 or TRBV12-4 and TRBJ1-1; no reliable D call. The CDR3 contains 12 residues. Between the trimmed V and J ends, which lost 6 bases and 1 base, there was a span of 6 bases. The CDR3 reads CASSYRNTEAFL. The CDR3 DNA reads TGTGCCAGCAGCTACAGGAACACTGAAGCTTTCCTT.